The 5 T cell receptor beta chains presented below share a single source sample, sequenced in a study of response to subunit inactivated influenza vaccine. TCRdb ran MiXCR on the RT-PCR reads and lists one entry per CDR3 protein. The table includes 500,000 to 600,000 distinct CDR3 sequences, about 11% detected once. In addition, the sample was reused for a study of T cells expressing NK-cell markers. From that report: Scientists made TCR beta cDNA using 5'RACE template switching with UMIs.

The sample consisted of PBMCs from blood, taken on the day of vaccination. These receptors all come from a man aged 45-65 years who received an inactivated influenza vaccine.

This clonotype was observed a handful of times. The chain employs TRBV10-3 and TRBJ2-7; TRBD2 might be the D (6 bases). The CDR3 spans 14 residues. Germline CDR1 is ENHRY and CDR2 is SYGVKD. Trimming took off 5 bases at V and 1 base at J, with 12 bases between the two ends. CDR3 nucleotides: TGTGCCATCAGTCCCGGAGGGCGGTCCTACGAGCAGTACTTC. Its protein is CAISPGGRSYEQYF.

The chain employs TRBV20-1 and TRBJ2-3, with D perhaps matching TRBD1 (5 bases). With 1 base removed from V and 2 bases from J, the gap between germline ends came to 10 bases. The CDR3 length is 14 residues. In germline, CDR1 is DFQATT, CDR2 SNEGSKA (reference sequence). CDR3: CSARVVRVTDTQYF. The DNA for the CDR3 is TGCAGTGCTAGAGTGGTCAGGGTCACAGATACGCAGTATTTT.

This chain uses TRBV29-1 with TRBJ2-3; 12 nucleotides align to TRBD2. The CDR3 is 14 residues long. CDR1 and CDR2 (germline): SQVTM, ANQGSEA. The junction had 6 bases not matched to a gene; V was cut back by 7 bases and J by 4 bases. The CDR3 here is CSADTSGRPDTQYF. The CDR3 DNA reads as TGCAGCGCCGACACTAGCGGGAGGCCAGATACGCAGTATTTT.

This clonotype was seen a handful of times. CDR3 amino acids: CASSSVDGVAKNIQYF. The DNA of the CDR3 is TGTGCCAGCAGCTCCGTGGACGGGGTAGCCAAAAACATTCAGTACTTC. The chain carries TRBV28 and TRBJ2-4, with a possible D match to TRBD2 (5 bases). Trimming pared 6 bases from V and 0 bases from J, leaving 15 bases between. The CDR3 is 16 residues long. Germline V lookup: CDR1 MDHEN, CDR2 SYDVKM.

This CDR3 reads CASSFAGGSYNEQFF. The CDR3 bases are TGTGCCAGCAGTTTCGCGGGAGGGTCCTACAATGAGCAGTTCTTC. The chain combines TRBV28 with TRBJ2-1; TRBD2 matches at 9 bases. Germline CDR1 reads MDHEN; CDR2 reads SYDVKM. V lost 3 bases and J lost 1; bases outside the gene matches: 1. The CDR3 contains 15 residues.